A single T cell receptor beta chain is shown here with its context. The table came from immunoSEQ multiplex PCR; TCRdb's copy has only in-frame clones and leaves some out. The sample has approximately 69,000 clones, 75% to 90% seen once. The sample originates from a study of technical replicates of blood from several donors. The origin of this receptor is a human donor in good health. Some clones in this sample may be carry-over from other donors' samples. Source material: PBMCs.

CDR3 sequence reads: CASSFGVKGTGELFF. CDR3 nucleotide sequence: TGTGCCAGCAGCTTCGGGGTAAAGGGCACCGGGGAGCTGTTTTTT. This sequence joins TRBV13 and TRBJ2-2, with a possible D match to TRBD2 (5 bases). Per the germline V gene, CDR1 is PRHDT and CDR2 is FYEKMQ (reference sequence). CDR3 length equals 15 residues. The V gene lost 3 bases and the J gene lost 4 bases, with 12 bases spanning the gap.